These 4 T cell receptor beta chains were all obtained from the same sample, sequenced in a study of neoadjuvant anti-PD-1 for oral cavity cancer. Libraries were prepared by immunoSEQ multiplex PCR; TCRdb keeps only in-frame clonotypes and omits some of them. The data show some 70,000 clones, around 84% seen once. As to time point: after neoadjuvant nivolumab, at surgical resection. The input for sequencing was PBMCs, taken after nivolumab (anti-PD-1) treatment. Every receptor here comes from a person aged 40 to 85 with oral cavity squamous cell carcinoma.

V gene TRBV6-4 combines with J gene TRBJ2-5; 8 bases fit TRBD1. Germline V gene data show CDR1 as MRHNA and CDR2 as SNTAGT. J was trimmed by 5 bases and V by 7 bases; bases with no gene match: 3. The CDR3 sequence is 12 residues long. The CDR3: CASIRTGETQYF. The CDR3 DNA follows: TGTGCCAGCATCAGGACAGGGGAGACCCAGTACTTC.

The CDR3 here is CASSALGLDSAMNTEAFF. The CDR3 DNA is TGTGCCAGCTCCGCCCTAGGCCTTGACAGCGCTATGAACACTGAAGCTTTCTTT. The chain couples TRBV2 to TRBJ1-1, with a tentative D call TRBD1 (5 bases). V was clipped by 8 bases and J by 0 bases, with 25 bases between them. Germline assignment: CDR1 SNHLY and CDR2 FYNNEI. CDR3 length: 18 amino acids. Full variable domain (rest looked up from reference TRBV2 and TRBJ1-1): EPEVTQTPSHQVTQMGQEVILRCVPISNHLYFYWYRQILGQKVEFLVSFYNNEISEKSEIFDDQFSVERPDGSNFTLKIRSTKLEDSAMYFCASSALGLDSAMNTEAFFGQGTRLTVV.

The V gene is TRBV7-2, the J gene TRBJ2-5; D perhaps matches TRBD1 (5 bases). There are 17 residues in the CDR3. Germline CDR1 SGHTA, CDR2 FQGNSA. V was clipped by 1 base and J by 4 bases, with 19 bases between them. The CDR3 nucleotides are TGTGCCAGCAGCTTAGAATCCCGCTCAGGGTGGGGAGAGACCCAGTACTTC. Encoded protein: CASSLESRSGWGETQYF.

V and J are TRBV14 and TRBJ1-1; possible D gene TRBD1, 6 bases. V lost 4 bases to trimming and J lost 5 bases, with 14 bases between them. The germline V gene encodes CDR1 SGHDN and CDR2 FVKESK. CDR3 length: 14 amino acids. The CDR3 sequence is CASSRVGGRTEAFF. In nucleotides, the CDR3 is TGTGCCAGCAGCCGCGTTGGGGGCAGAACTGAAGCTTTCTTT.